This record concerns one T cell receptor (beta chain) sequence. A second 7 to 11 cycle PCR used barcoded and J-beta primers. TCRdb itself ran the 5' RACE reads through MiXCR, one entry per CDR3 protein. The sample consists of fewer than 1.5 million distinct CDR3 sequences, 42% of them appearing once. Peripheral blood, about 9.8 milliliters per donor, was collected. This sample was included in a study of blood T cells in healthy people across ages. The CDR3 has 16 amino acids. V lost 1 base, J lost 11 bases, and 13 bases stayed unmatched. The material sequenced was blood. This TCR came from a woman between 18 and 29 years old in good health. The chain carries TRBV12-3 or TRBV12-4 and TRBJ2-5; TRBD1 agrees at 10 bases. The CDR3 sequence: CASSLDSGQGYNEQYF. CDR3 bases: TGTGCCAGCAGTTTAGACTCGGGACAGGGGTACAATGAGCAGTACTTC.